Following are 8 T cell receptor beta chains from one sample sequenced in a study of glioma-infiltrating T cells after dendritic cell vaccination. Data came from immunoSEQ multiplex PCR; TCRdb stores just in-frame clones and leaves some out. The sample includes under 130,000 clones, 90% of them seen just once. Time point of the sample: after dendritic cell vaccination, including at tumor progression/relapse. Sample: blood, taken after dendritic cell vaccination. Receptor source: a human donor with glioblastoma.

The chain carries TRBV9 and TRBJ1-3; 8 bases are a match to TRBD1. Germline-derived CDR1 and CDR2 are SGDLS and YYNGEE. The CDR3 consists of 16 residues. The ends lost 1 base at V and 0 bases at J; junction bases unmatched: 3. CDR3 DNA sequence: TGTGCCAGCAGCGTACAGGGGGCCAGCTCTGGAAACACCATATATTTT. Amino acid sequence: CASSVQGASSGNTIYF.

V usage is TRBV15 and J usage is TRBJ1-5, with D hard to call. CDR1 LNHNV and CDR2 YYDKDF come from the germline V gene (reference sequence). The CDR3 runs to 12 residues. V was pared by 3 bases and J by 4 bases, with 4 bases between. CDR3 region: CATSSTNQPQHF. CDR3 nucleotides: TGTGCCACCAGCAGTACTAATCAGCCCCAGCATTTT.

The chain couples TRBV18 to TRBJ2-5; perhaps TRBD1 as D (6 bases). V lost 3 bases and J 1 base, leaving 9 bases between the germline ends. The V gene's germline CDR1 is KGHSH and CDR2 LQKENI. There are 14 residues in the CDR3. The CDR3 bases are TGTGCCAGCTCACCTCAGGGGACCCAAGAGACCCAGTACTTC. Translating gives CASSPQGTQETQYF.

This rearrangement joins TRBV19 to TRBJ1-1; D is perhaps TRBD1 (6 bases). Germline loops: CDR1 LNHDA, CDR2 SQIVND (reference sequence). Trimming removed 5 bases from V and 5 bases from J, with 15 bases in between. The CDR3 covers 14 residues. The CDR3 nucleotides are TGTGCCAGTAGTTGGGGGGGGGCCGGGACTGAAGCTTTCTTT. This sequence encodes CASSWGGAGTEAFF.

This CDR3 reads CASSVRDRANSPLHF. In DNA, the CDR3 is TGTGCCAGCAGCGTCCGGGACAGGGCAAATTCACCCCTCCACTTT. The chain is built from TRBV5-5 and TRBJ1-6; TRBD1 matches at 9 bases. The germline V gene encodes CDR1 SGHKS and CDR2 YYEKEE (reference sequence). V was clipped by 4 bases and J by 7 bases; unmatched bases: 6. The CDR3 consists of 15 residues.

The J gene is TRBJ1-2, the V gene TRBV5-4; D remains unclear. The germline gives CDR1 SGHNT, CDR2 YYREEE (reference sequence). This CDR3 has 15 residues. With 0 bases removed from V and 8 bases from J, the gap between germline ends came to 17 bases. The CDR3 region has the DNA TGTGCCAGCAGCTTGGAATTAGGAGGGCGCGGGGGCTACACCTTC. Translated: CASSLELGGRGGYTF. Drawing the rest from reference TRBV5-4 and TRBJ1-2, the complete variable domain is ETGVTQSPTHLIKTRGQQVTLRCSSQSGHNTVSWYQQALGQGPQFIFQYYREEENGRGNFPPRFSGLQFPNYSSELNVNALELDDSALYLCASSLELGGRGGYTFGSGTRLTVV.

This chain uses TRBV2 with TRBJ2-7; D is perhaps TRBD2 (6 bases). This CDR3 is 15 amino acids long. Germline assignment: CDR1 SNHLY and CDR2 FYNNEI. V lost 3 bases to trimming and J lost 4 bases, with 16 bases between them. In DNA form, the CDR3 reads TGTGCCAGCAGTGATAGTAGCGGAGGATCGTACGAGCAGTACTTC. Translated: CASSDSSGGSYEQYF.

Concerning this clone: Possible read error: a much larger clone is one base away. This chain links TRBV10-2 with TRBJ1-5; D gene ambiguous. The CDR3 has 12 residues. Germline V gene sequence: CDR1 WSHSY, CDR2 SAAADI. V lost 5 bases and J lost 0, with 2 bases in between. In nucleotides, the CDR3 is TGCGCCAGCAGTTATAGCAATCAGCCCCAGCATTTT. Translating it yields CASSYSNQPQHF.